A single TCR beta chain is shown here with its context. Its antigen remains unidentified. The data stem from a study of blood T cells in healthy people across ages. Study-wide results and caveats: The lack of PBMC sorting stopped any conclusive naive versus antigen-experienced comparison. The long-lived group displayed more naive CD4+ cells, plus higher diversity, than the aged donors did.

Sample-barcoded 5' priming and a J-beta primer mix drove a second PCR of about 6 to 12 cycles. TCRdb ran MiXCR on the 5' RACE reads and lists one entry per CDR3 protein. Of 380,000 or so distinct CDR3 sequences listed, roughly half are singletons. This CDR3 comprises 13 residues. Germline-derived CDR1 and CDR2 are ENHRY and SYGVKD. The study drew donors from healthy Caucasian individuals in Russia aged roughly 6 to 95. Total RNA was isolated from each sample in quantities of at least 5 micrograms. The clonotype comes from a man aged 55-75 years in good health. The chain employs TRBV10-3 and TRBJ2-4; 7 positions agree with TRBD1. The DNA matches TRBJ2-7 better at its end, which makes the J call doubtful. Sample: blood. CDR3 region: CAISGAGGYEQYF. The CDR3 region has the DNA TGTGCCATCAGTGGGGCAGGGGGCTACGAGCAGTACTTC.